These 5 T cell receptor beta chains came from one sample sequenced in a study of T cell repertoires in cytomegalovirus infection. Each CDR3 protein is one row after TCRdb ran MiXCR on the reads. The sample includes roughly 500,000 distinct CDR3 sequences, about 17% of them seen just once. The sample was CD8+ T cells from PBMCs. These receptors all come from a human donor in good health (CMV status not recorded). Some clones in this sample may be carry-over from other donors' samples.

The CDR3 DNA reads as TGTGCCACCAGGGGCGACACCGGGGAGCTGTTTTTT. Protein: CATRGDTGELFF. The chain is built from TRBV19 and TRBJ2-2, with D tentatively TRBD1 (6 bases). V was trimmed by 10 bases and J by 3 bases, leaving 9 bases between them. CDR1 is LNHDA, CDR2 SQIVND, per germline (reference sequence). The CDR3 loop spans 12 amino acids.

This clonotype showed up many times. V gene TRBV7-9 combines with J gene TRBJ2-7; D is unclear. V lost 2 bases to trimming and J lost 2 bases, with 10 bases between them. Germline V gene data show CDR1 as SEHNR and CDR2 as FQNEAQ (reference sequence). The CDR3 is 14 amino acids. The CDR3 sequence is CASSLKNLPYEQYF. DNA for the CDR3: TGTGCCAGCAGCTTAAAAAACTTGCCCTACGAGCAGTACTTC.

The rearrangement joins TRBV11-2 to TRBJ2-3; 11 nucleotides align to TRBD2. J gave up 4 bases and V 3 bases, and 3 bases lay outside the gene matches. Germline values: CDR1 SGHAT, CDR2 FQNNGV. The CDR3 is 15 residues long. DNA for the CDR3: TGTGCCAGCAGCTTCACTAGCGGGAGCCCAGATACGCAGTATTTT. This codes for CASSFTSGSPDTQYF.

This clonotype has just a few counts. The chain uses TRBV11-3 and TRBJ2-1, with 7 bases lining up with TRBD2. Germline CDR1 reads SGHNT; CDR2 reads YENEEA. Trimming took 2 bases from V and 5 from J; bases not matched to a gene: 6. The CDR3 has 15 amino acids. Here the CDR3 reads CASSLRLAVNNEQFF. DNA for the CDR3: TGTGCCAGCAGCTTAAGGCTAGCGGTAAACAATGAGCAGTTCTTC.

This clonotype was seen a few times. V and J are TRBV18 and TRBJ2-2; 11 positions match TRBD2. The CDR3 spans 17 residues. The V gene's germline CDR1 is KGHSH and CDR2 LQKENI. Trimming removed 3 bases from V and 2 bases from J; junction bases left unmatched: 5. The CDR3 DNA sequence: TGTGCCAGCTCACCGTCGACTAGCGGGGTCAACACCGGGGAGCTGTTTTTT. It is translated as CASSPSTSGVNTGELFF.